These 5 T cell receptor beta chains came from one sample sequenced in a study of graft-versus-host responses after intestinal transplantation. Sample time point: postoperative day 105 after intestinal transplantation (dayNNNN = postoperative day). Graft tissue was processed to release intraepithelial and lamina propria lymphocytes. Profiled with immunoSEQ multiplex PCR; TCRdb holds only in-frame clones, not every one. This table has around 3,500 clones, roughly four fifths appearing once. The source was ileum tissue, collected 105 days after intestinal transplantation. All receptors derive from a human patient who received an intestinal transplant, so some T cells may come from the graft donor.

J is TRBJ2-1 and V is TRBV9; 8 bases map to TRBD2. The CDR3 has 15 amino acids. The germline V gene encodes CDR1 SGDLS and CDR2 YYNGEE. V lost 0 bases to trimming and J lost 2 bases; unmatched junction nucleotides: 1. In DNA, the CDR3 is TGTGCCAGCAGCGTAGCGGGAGGGCCCTACAATGAGCAGTTCTTC. Residues: CASSVAGGPYNEQFF.

The chain uses TRBV18 and TRBJ2-7; the D is unclear. Germline lookup yields CDR1 KGHSH and CDR2 LQKENI. The CDR3 loop spans 13 amino acids. Trimming removed 0 bases from V and 4 bases from J, with 7 bases in between. The CDR3 region is CASSPPGLYEQYF. CDR3 in DNA: TGTGCCAGCTCACCACCAGGTTTGTACGAGCAGTACTTC.

This sequence joins TRBV4-1 and TRBJ1-5; D call uncertain. The CDR3 loop spans 15 amino acids. Trimming took off 0 bases at V and 6 bases at J, with 12 bases between the two ends. CDR1 is MGHRA and CDR2 is YSYEKL in the germline V gene. The CDR3 coding sequence is TGCGCCAGCAGCCAAGATTGGCCCAAGGCTCAGCCCCAGCATTTT. It is translated as CASSQDWPKAQPQHF.

The rearrangement uses TRBV30 and TRBJ2-1, with TRBD2 identical over 7 bases. There are 14 residues in the CDR3. J was trimmed by 8 bases and V by 2 bases; bases with no gene match: 9. CDR1 is GTSNPN and CDR2 is SVGIG in the germline V gene (reference sequence). CDR3: CAWSTPVTSDEQFF. CDR3 nucleotide sequence: TGTGCCTGGAGTACCCCCGTCACTAGCGATGAGCAGTTCTTC. The full variable domain, completed using reference TRBV30 and TRBJ2-1, is SQTIHQWPATLVQPVGSPLSLECTVEGTSNPNLYWYRQAAGRGLQLLFYSVGIGQISSEVPQNLSASRPQDRQFILSSKKLLLSDSGFYLCAWSTPVTSDEQFFGPGTRLTVL.

CDR3 loop: CAIRDGTGQETQYF. DNA for the CDR3: TGTGCCATCAGGGACGGTACTGGCCAAGAGACCCAGTACTTC. The rearrangement links TRBV10-3 to TRBJ2-5, with unresolved D. This CDR3 contains 14 residues. V lost 6 bases and J lost 1, with 12 bases in between. Germline-derived CDR1 and CDR2 are ENHRY and SYGVKD.